A selection of T cell receptor beta chains follows, all from one sample in a study of blood T cell repertoires in COVID-19. Produced via immunoSEQ multiplex PCR; TCRdb's table is partial and in-frame only. The sample holds 70,000 to 75,000 clones, approximately 80% seen once. The sample was peripheral blood. The origin of the receptors is a woman of 80 years or more with active or convalescent COVID-19. Each CDR3 is given with its conserved first and last residue. The D gene is left open where the match is weak. The size field is filled for only some rows; it gives once, few, many or a size class.

j_call: TRBJ2-5
v_call: TRBV18
d_call: TRBD1
clone_size: NA
cdr3_nt: TGTGCCAGCTCACCGTCGGCAGGGGGCGTGGAGACCCAGTACTTC
cdr3_aa: CASSPSAGGVETQYF

j_call: TRBJ1-6
v_call: TRBV10-2
d_call: NA
clone_size: NA
cdr3_nt: TGCGCTACGATTGGCAGCTCCTATAATTCACCCCTCCACTTT
cdr3_aa: CATIGSSYNSPLHF

j_call: TRBJ1-2
v_call: TRBV7-9
d_call: NA
clone_size: few
cdr3_nt: TGTGCCAGCAGCTTAGCCGGGGGGGACTATGGCTACACCTTC
cdr3_aa: CASSLAGGDYGYTF

j_call: TRBJ2-5
v_call: TRBV5-1
d_call: TRBD1
clone_size: NA
cdr3_nt: TGCGCCAGCAGCTTGGTAGGACAGGGGATGGAGACCCAGTACTTC
cdr3_aa: CASSLVGQGMETQYF

j_call: TRBJ1-6
v_call: TRBV30
d_call: NA
clone_size: NA
cdr3_nt: TGTGCCTGGAGTAACCTGCATGCGAATTCACCCCTCCACTTT
cdr3_aa: CAWSNLHANSPLHF

j_call: TRBJ1-2
v_call: TRBV6-5
d_call: NA
clone_size: NA
cdr3_nt: TGTGCCAGCAGTTACGACAGCCGATCCGGCTACACCTTC
cdr3_aa: CASSYDSRSGYTF

j_call: TRBJ2-3
v_call: TRBV19
d_call: TRBD1
clone_size: NA
cdr3_nt: TGTGCCAGTCACCGGGGACAGGGGATCGATACGCAGTATTTT
cdr3_aa: CASHRGQGIDTQYF

j_call: TRBJ1-2
v_call: TRBV7-6
d_call: TRBD1
clone_size: NA
cdr3_nt: TGTGCCAGCAGCTTGATGACAGGGGGGAACTATGGCTACACCTTC
cdr3_aa: CASSLMTGGNYGYTF

j_call: TRBJ1-4
v_call: TRBV28
d_call: NA
clone_size: NA
cdr3_nt: TGTGCCAGCAGTTTACGGGGGAATAATGAAAAACTGTTTTTT
cdr3_aa: CASSLRGNNEKLFF

j_call: TRBJ1-6
v_call: TRBV19
d_call: TRBD1
clone_size: NA
cdr3_nt: TGTGCCAGTAAGGGACAGCTAAATTCACCCCTCCACTTT
cdr3_aa: CASKGQLNSPLHF

j_call: TRBJ1-6
v_call: TRBV5-6
d_call: NA
clone_size: NA
cdr3_nt: TGTGCCAGCAGCTTGTATGGCTCACCCCTCCACTTT
cdr3_aa: CASSLYGSPLHF

j_call: TRBJ1-3
v_call: TRBV10-1
d_call: TRBD1
clone_size: NA
cdr3_nt: TGCGCCACCGATCATCCGGGACAGGGGGTAATGGGCTCTGGAAACACCATATATTTT
cdr3_aa: CATDHPGQGVMGSGNTIYF

j_call: TRBJ1-2
v_call: TRBV5-6
d_call: TRBD1
clone_size: NA
cdr3_nt: TGTGCCAGCAGCTTTGGTATCAGGGGGCTCGCCTATGGCTACACCTTC
cdr3_aa: CASSFGIRGLAYGYTF

j_call: TRBJ1-5
v_call: TRBV15
d_call: TRBD1
clone_size: once
cdr3_nt: TGTGCCACCAGCAGAGCCCAGGGGGTTCAGCCCCAGCATTTT
cdr3_aa: CATSRAQGVQPQHF

j_call: TRBJ1-6
v_call: TRBV7-8
d_call: TRBD1
clone_size: NA
cdr3_nt: TGTGCCAGCAGCTTAGGGGTGACAGGGATGAAATCACCCCTCCACTTT
cdr3_aa: CASSLGVTGMKSPLHF

j_call: TRBJ2-7
v_call: TRBV27
d_call: TRBD2
clone_size: NA
cdr3_nt: TGTGCCAGCAGTCTCCCACCCCCGAGCGGGGGTTCCTACGAGCAGTACTTC
cdr3_aa: CASSLPPPSGGSYEQYF